The next 7 T cell receptor beta chains were all read from a single sample in a study of CD8 T cells in Susac syndrome. The RNA input was 0.5 to 1 ug, and it was reverse transcribed with random hexamers. TCRdb reanalysed the immunoSEQ multiplex PCR reads using MiXCR and keeps one entry per CDR3 protein. The table has just over 150,000 distinct CDR3 sequences, about 94% seen once; the top ten hold more than 0.2%. The sample taken for sequencing was CD8+ T cells from PBMCs. The receptors here all came from a human donor with multiple sclerosis.

This chain links TRBV20-1 with TRBJ2-7; maybe TRBD1 (5 bases). The CDR3 has 11 amino acids. V lost 5 bases, J lost 5 bases, and 10 bases lay in between. Germline CDR1 and CDR2: DFQATT and SNEGSKA (reference sequence). CDR3 residues: CSAAGFDEQYF. The CDR3 bases are TGCAGTGCTGCAGGGTTCGACGAGCAGTACTTC.

This clonotype was seen just once. The chain's CDR3 is CSARGERVKSASYEQYF. CDR3 DNA sequence: TGCAGTGCTAGAGGGGAACGAGTTAAGTCGGCCTCCTACGAGCAGTACTTC. The chain uses TRBV20-1 and TRBJ2-7, with no clear D. Trimming shortened V by 1 base and J by 0 bases, and 19 bases separated the two germline ends. From germline, CDR1 is DFQATT and CDR2 SNEGSKA (reference sequence). CDR3 length: 17 residues.

The chain recombines TRBV6-5 with TRBJ1-6, with TRBD1 identical over 8 bases. The CDR3 covers 16 residues. The junction had 6 bases not matched to a gene; V was cut back by 2 bases and J by 6 bases. The germline gives CDR1 MNHEY, CDR2 SVGAGI. The CDR3: CASSYGDRPSNSPLHF. CDR3 DNA: TGTGCCAGCAGTTACGGGGACAGGCCAAGTAATTCACCCCTCCACTTT.

The genes are TRBV4-1 and TRBJ2-5; TRBD1 is a possible D gene (6 bases). From germline, CDR1 is MGHRA and CDR2 YSYEKL. CDR3 length equals 13 residues. With 3 bases removed from V and 5 bases from J, the gap between germline ends came to 10 bases. CDR3 region: CASSHAGEETQYF. CDR3 in DNA: TGCGCCAGCAGCCATGCAGGGGAGGAGACCCAGTACTTC.

Only one count was recorded for this clonotype. The chain is built from TRBV30 and TRBJ2-7; 8 nucleotides line up with TRBD1. CDR1 and CDR2 from the germline V gene are GTSNPN and SVGIG (reference sequence). The CDR3 loop spans 15 amino acids. With 2 bases clipped from V and 0 bases from J, the junction kept 6 bases outside the gene matches. The CDR3, as DNA: TGTGCCTGGAGTCCTGAACAGGGGGGCTCCTACGAGCAGTACTTC. Protein: CAWSPEQGGSYEQYF.

A single count supports this clonotype. J is TRBJ2-7 and V is TRBV12-3 or TRBV12-4; D is unclear. This CDR3 region has 13 residues. The V end was cut by 6 bases, the J end by 2 bases, with 11 bases between. CDR3 nucleotide sequence: TGTGCCAGCAGCCAAACGAAAACCTACGAGCAGTACTTC. It translates to CASSQTKTYEQYF.

The chain joins TRBV20-1 to TRBJ2-1, with 8 bases lining up with TRBD2. The CDR3 contains 13 residues. After removal of 6 bases from V and 5 bases from J, the junction contained 6 bases not matched to a gene. Germline loops: CDR1 DFQATT, CDR2 SNEGSKA (reference sequence). The CDR3 spells CSAQRRGDNEQFF. In DNA, the CDR3 is TGCAGTGCCCAGAGGCGGGGGGACAATGAGCAGTTCTTC.